These 8 T cell receptor beta chains were all obtained from the same sample, sequenced in a study of T cells in women clearing cervical HPV infection. The data were produced by immunoSEQ multiplex PCR, yet TCRdb's version contains in-frame clones alone and is incomplete. Its listing shows approximately 39,000 clones. The sample comprised blood buffy coat. The source of these receptors is a woman between 18 and 70 years old with a cervical HPV16 infection that either progressed to CIN3+ or cleared (not recorded which).

A note on this clone: The observed sequence ends 3 residues before the CDR3 terminus, with the missing tail filled in from the germline J gene. The chain couples TRBV6-1 to TRBJ2-2; TRBD1 matches at 8 bases. CDR3 length: 16 residues. Germline V CDR1 and CDR2: MNHNS, SASEGT. The sequenced part of the CDR3 DNA is TGTGCCAGCAGTCAAGTCTGGACAGGGTCAGATGAAAAG. Translating gives CASSQVWTGSDEK. The full CDR3 sequence reads CASSQVWTGSDEKLFF.

In the case of this clone: The read ends 3 residues early relative to the CDR3; the germline J gene fills the gap. The rearrangement uses TRBV6-1 and TRBJ1-5; a possible D gene is TRBD1 (6 bases). The CDR3 has 13 residues. Trimming removed 4 bases at V and 7 bases at J, with 11 bases between. From germline, CDR1 is MNHNS and CDR2 SASEGT. The sequenced part of the CDR3 DNA is TGTGCCAGCAGTGGCAGGGGAAGCCAGCCC. Translating gives CASSGRGSQP. The whole CDR3 is CASSGRGSQPQHF.

A word on this clone: The DNA ends 3 residues before the CDR3 does, and the rest of the CDR3 is filled in from the germline J gene. The chain employs TRBV7-9 and TRBJ2-1, with a tentative D call TRBD2 (5 bases). Germline-derived CDR1 and CDR2 are SEHNR and FQNEAQ (reference sequence). V was trimmed by 7 bases and J by 2 bases, leaving 12 bases between them. This CDR3 has 14 amino acids. The CDR3 bases that were read are TGTGCCAGCACCTCCGACGGGGCCTACAATGAG. It encodes CASTSDGAYNE. Given in full, the CDR3 is CASTSDGAYNEQFF.

Of note for this clone: The sequence runs out 3 residues before the end of the CDR3; the remainder is reconstructed from the germline J gene. The chain has TRBV19 and TRBJ2-5; D is unresolved. Trimming took off 3 bases at V and 1 base at J, with 15 bases between the two ends. The CDR3 covers 16 residues. Germline CDR1 and CDR2: LNHDA and SQIVND (reference sequence). CDR3 DNA, as far as it was read: TGTGCCAGTAGTATCCCCTTTTTTAGTGGCCAAGAGACC. Residues: CASSIPFFSGQET. The CDR3 reads in full as CASSIPFFSGQETQYF.

Concerning this clone: The CDR3 goes on 3 residues after the read ends, and that part is filled in from the germline J gene. V is TRBV20-1 and J is TRBJ1-4, with a possible D match to TRBD1 (5 bases). Trimming took off 6 bases at V and 2 bases at J, with 16 bases between the two ends. The CDR3 consists of 15 residues. Germline lookup yields CDR1 DFQATT and CDR2 SNEGSKA (reference sequence). The CDR3 spells CSAEEGETTNEKLFF. Incomplete CDR3 DNA: TGCAGTGCCGAAGAAGGGGAAACCACTAATGAAAAA.

As for this clone: Sequencing ends 3 residues short of the CDR3 end; the germline J gene provides the rest. The chain couples TRBV20-1 to TRBJ2-7, with TRBD1 matching 12 bases. Germline V gives CDR1 DFQATT, CDR2 SNEGSKA (reference sequence). The V segment lost 4 bases and the J segment 6 bases; nucleotides outside the gene matches: 7. This CDR3 is built from 14 residues. CDR3 in amino acids: CSAKGQGAIGEQYF. CDR3 DNA (partial): TGCAGTGCTAAGGGACAGGGGGCAATTGGCGAG.

As concerns this clone: From the germline J gene comes the end of the CDR3, since the read stops 3 residues before it. V gene TRBV20-1 combines with J gene TRBJ2-7; TRBD2 agrees at 8 bases. Per the germline V gene, CDR1 is DFQATT and CDR2 is SNEGSKA (reference sequence). The CDR3 covers 15 residues. The J segment lost 3 bases and the V segment lost 6 bases, leaving 13 bases of the junction unmatched. The sequenced part of the CDR3 DNA is TGCAGTGCAAACCCCCCCCGGGGGGGGATCTACGAG. Residues: CSANPPRGGIYE. The whole CDR3 sequence reads CSANPPRGGIYEQYF.

Of note for this clone: The CDR3 extends 3 residues past the end of the read, so its final part is completed from the germline J gene. J is TRBJ2-1 and V is TRBV19, with 8 nucleotides matching TRBD2. With 7 bases clipped from V and 4 bases from J, the junction kept 9 bases outside the gene matches. Germline CDR1 LNHDA, CDR2 SQIVND (reference sequence). The length of the CDR3 is 15 residues. CDR3 in amino acids: CASKDSGGPYNEQFF. Incomplete CDR3 DNA: TGTGCCAGTAAAGACAGCGGGGGACCTTACAATGAG.